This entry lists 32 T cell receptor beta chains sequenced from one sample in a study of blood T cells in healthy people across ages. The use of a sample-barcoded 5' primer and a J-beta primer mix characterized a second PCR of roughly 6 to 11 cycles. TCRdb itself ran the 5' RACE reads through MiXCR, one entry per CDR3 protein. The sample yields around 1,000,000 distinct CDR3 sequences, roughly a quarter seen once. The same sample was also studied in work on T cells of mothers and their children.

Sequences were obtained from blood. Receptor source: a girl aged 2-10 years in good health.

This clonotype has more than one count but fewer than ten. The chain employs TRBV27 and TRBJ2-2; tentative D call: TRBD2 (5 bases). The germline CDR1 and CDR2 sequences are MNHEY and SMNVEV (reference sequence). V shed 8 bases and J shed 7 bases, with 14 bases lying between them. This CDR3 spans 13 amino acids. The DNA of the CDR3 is TGTGCCAGCCTCGGGGTTTTCGGCGGGGAGCTGTTTTTT. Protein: CASLGVFGGELFF.

The CDR3 is CASSPRLAGDPRRNEQFF. CDR3 DNA: TGTGCCAGCAGCCCTAGACTAGCGGGAGACCCAAGGAGGAATGAGCAGTTCTTC. The V gene is TRBV7-3, the J gene TRBJ2-5; 12 bases line up with TRBD2. Judging by the DNA end, TRBJ2-1 fits better; the J call may be wrong. Germline V gene sequence: CDR1 SGHTA, CDR2 FQGTGA. This CDR3 has 18 residues.

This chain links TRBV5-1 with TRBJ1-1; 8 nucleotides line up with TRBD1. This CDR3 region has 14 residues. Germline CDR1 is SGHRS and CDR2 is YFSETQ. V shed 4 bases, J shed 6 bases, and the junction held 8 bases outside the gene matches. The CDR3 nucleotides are TGCGCCAGCAGCGGCGCAGGGACAGGTGCTGAAGCTTTCTTT. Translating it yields CASSGAGTGAEAFF. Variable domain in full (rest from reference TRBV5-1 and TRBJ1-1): KAGVTQTPRYLIKTRGQQVTLSCSPISGHRSVSWYQQTPGQGLQFLFEYFSETQRNKGNFPGRFSGRQFSNSRSEMNVSTLELGDSALYLCASSGAGTGAEAFFGQGTRLTVV.

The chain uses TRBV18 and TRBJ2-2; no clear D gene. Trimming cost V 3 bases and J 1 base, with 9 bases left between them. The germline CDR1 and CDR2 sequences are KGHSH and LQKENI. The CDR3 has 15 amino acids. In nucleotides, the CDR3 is TGTGCCAGCTCACCTTACGCAGAGAACACCGGGGAGCTGTTTTTT. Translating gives CASSPYAENTGELFF.

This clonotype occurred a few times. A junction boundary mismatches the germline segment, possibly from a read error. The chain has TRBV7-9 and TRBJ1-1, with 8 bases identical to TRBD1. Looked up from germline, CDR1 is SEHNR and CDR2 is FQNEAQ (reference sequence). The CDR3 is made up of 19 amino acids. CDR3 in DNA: TGTGCCAGCAGCCTGTCGGCTCTCAGGGGGCGAGGGACCTTCACTGAAGCCTTCTTT. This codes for CASSLSALRGRGTFTEAFF.

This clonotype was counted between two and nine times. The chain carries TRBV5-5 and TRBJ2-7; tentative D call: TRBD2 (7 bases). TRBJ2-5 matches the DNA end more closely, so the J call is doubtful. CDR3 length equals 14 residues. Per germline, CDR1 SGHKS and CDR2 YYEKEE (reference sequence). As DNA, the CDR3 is TGTGCCAGCAGCAGGAACGAGGGGGGGGAGACCCAGTACTTC. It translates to CASSRNEGGETQYF.

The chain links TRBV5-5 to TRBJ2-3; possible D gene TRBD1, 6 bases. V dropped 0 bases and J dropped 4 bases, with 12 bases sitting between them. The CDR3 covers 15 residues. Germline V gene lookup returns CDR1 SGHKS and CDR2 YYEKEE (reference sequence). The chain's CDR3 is CASSLVGAPADTQYF. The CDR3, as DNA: TGTGCCAGCAGCTTGGTGGGGGCCCCCGCAGATACGCAGTATTTT.

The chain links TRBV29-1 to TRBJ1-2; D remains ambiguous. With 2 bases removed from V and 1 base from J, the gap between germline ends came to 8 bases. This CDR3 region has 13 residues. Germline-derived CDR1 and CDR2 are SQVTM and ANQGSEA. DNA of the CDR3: TGCAGCGTTGAACCGACGAGTAACTATGGCTACACCTTC. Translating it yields CSVEPTSNYGYTF.

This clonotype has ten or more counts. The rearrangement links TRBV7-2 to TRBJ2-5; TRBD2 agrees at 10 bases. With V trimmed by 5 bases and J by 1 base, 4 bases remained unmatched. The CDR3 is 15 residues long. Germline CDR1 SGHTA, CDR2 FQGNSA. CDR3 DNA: TGTGCCAGCAGCCCCAGCGGGAGGGCCCAAGAGACCCAGTACTTC. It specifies CASSPSGRAQETQYF. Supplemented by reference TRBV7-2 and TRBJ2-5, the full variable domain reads GAGVSQSPSNKVTEKGKDVELRCDPISGHTALYWYRQSLGQGLEFLIYFQGNSAPDKSGLPSDRFSAERTGGSVSTLTIQRTQQEDSAVYLCASSPSGRAQETQYFGPGTRLLVL.

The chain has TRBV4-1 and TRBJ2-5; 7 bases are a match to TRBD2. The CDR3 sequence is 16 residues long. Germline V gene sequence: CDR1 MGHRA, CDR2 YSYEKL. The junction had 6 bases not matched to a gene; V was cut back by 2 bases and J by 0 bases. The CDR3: CASSQTSATYQETQYF. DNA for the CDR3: TGCGCCAGCAGCCAAACTAGCGCAACGTACCAAGAGACCCAGTACTTC.

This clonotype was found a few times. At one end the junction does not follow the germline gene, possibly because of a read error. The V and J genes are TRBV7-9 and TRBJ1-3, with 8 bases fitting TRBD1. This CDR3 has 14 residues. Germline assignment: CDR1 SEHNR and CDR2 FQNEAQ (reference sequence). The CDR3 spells CAGSSTGAGNTIYF. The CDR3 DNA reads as TGTGCCGGCAGCTCGACAGGGGCTGGAAACACCATATATTTT.

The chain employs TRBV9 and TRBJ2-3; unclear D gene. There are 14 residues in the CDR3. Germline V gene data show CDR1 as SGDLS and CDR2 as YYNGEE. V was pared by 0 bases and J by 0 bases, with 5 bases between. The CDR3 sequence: CASSVDGSTDTQYF. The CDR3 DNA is TGTGCCAGCAGCGTAGATGGCAGCACAGATACGCAGTATTTT.

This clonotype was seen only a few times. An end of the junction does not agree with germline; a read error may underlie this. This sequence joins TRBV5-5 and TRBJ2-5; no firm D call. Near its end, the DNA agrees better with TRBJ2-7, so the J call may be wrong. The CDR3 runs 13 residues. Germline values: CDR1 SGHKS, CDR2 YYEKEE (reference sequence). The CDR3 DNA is TGTGCCAGCAGCTGGGTGGGCTCCTTCGAGCAGTACTTC. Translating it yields CASSWVGSFEQYF.

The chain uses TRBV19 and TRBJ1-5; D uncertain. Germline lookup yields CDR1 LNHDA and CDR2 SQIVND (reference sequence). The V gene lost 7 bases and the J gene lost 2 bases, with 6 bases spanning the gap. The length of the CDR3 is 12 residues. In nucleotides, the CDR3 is TGTGCCAGTAAGGAGGGCAATCAGCCCCAGCATTTT. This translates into CASKEGNQPQHF.

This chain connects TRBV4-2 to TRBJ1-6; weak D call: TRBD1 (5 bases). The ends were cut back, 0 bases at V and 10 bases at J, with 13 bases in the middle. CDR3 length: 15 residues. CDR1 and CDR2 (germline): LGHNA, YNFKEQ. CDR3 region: CASSQDLRENSPLHF. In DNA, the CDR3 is TGTGCCAGCAGCCAAGATCTCAGGGAGAACTCACCCCTCCACTTT.

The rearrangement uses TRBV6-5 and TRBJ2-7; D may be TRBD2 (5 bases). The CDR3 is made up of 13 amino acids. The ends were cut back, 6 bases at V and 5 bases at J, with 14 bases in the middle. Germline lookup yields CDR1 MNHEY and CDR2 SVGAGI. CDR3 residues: CASSETISHEQYF. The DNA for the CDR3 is TGTGCCAGCAGCGAGACTATTTCTCACGAGCAGTACTTC.

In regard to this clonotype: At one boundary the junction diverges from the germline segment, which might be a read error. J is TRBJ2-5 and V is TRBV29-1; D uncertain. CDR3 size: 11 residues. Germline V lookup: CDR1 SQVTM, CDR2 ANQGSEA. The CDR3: CSAGSQEAQYF. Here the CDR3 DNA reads TGCAGCGCCGGATCCCAAGAGGCCCAGTACTTC.

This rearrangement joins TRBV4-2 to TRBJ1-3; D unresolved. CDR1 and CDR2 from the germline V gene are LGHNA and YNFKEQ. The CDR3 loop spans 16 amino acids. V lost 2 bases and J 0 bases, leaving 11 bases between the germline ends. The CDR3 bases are TGTGCCAGCAGCCAACTGGGAGTCGCCTCTGGAAACACCATATATTTT. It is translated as CASSQLGVASGNTIYF.

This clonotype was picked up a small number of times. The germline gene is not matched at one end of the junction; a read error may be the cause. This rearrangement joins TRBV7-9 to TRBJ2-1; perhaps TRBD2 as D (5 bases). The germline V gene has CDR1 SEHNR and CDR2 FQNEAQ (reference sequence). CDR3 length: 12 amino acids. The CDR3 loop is CASSLLREGIYF. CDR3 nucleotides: TGTGCCAGCAGCTTACTCCGAGAGGGCATTTACTTC.

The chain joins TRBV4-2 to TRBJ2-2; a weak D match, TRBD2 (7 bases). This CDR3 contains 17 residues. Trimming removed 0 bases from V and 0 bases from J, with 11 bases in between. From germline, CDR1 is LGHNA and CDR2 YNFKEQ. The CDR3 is CASSQERGPTNTGELFF. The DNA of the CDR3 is TGTGCCAGCAGCCAAGAGCGGGGGCCGACGAACACCGGGGAGCTGTTTTTT.

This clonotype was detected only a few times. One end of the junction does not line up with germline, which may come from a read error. The CDR3 DNA sequence: TGTGCCAGCAGCTTGGTCGGGGGGCAAGAGACCCAGCACTTC. Amino acid sequence: CASSLVGGQETQHF. The genes are TRBV5-6 and TRBJ2-7, with D possibly TRBD2 on 7 matching bases. Germline CDR1 and CDR2: SGHDT and YYEEEE. CDR3 length equals 14 residues.

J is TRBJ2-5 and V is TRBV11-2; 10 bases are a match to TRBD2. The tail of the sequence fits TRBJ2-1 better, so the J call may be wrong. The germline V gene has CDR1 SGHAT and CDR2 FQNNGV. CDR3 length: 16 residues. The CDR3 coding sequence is TGTGCCAGCAGTATGGGGGCTAGCGGGAGAAACCATGAGCAGTTCTTC. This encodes CASSMGASGRNHEQFF.

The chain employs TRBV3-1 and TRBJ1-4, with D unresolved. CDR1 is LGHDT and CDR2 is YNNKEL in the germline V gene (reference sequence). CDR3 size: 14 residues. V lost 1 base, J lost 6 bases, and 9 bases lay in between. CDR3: CASSQGVFDEKLFF. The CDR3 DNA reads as TGTGCCAGCAGCCAAGGTGTTTTTGATGAAAAACTGTTTTTT.

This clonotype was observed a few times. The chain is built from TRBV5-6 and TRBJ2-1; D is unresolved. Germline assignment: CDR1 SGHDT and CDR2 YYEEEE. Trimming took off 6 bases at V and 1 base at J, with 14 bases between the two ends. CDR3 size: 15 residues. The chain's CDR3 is CASTLSSFSYNEQFF. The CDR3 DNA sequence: TGTGCCAGCACCCTGTCTTCGTTTTCCTACAATGAGCAGTTCTTC.

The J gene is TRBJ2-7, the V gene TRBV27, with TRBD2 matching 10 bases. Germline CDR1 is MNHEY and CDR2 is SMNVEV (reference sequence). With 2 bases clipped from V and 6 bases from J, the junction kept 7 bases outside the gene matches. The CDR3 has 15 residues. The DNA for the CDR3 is TGTGCCAGCAGTTTAATAGCGGGAGGCATAAGCGAGCAGTACTTC. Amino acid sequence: CASSLIAGGISEQYF.

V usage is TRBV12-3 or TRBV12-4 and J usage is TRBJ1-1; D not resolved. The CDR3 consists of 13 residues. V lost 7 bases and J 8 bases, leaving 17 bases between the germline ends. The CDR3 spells CASTNGVPSEAFF. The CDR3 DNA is TGTGCCAGCACCAACGGGGTTCCTTCCGAAGCTTTCTTT.

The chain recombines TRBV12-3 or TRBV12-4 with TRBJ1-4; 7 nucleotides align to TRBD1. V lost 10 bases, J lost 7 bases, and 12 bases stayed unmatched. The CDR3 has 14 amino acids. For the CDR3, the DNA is TGTGCCACCTCCCCACAGGGGCCCCTTGAAAAACTGTTTTTT. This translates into CATSPQGPLEKLFF.

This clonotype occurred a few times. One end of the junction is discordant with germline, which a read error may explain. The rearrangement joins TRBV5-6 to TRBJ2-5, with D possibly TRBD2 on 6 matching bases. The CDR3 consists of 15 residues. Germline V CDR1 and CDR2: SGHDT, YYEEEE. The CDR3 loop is CTSSAIGTALETQYF. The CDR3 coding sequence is TGTACCAGCAGCGCGATCGGGACTGCATTAGAGACCCAGTACTTC.

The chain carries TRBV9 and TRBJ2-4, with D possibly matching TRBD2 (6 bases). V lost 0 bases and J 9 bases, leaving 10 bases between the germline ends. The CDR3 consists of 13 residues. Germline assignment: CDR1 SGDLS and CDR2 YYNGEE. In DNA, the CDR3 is TGTGCCAGCAGCGTAGGTGGGGGGAGCATTCAGTACTTC. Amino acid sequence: CASSVGGGSIQYF.

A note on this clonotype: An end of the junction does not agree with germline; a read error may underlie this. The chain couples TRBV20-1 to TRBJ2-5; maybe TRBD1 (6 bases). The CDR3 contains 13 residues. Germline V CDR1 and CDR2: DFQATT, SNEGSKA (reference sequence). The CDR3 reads CSATHRETYEQNF. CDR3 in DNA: TGCAGTGCTACCCACAGGGAGACCTACGAGCAGAACTTC.

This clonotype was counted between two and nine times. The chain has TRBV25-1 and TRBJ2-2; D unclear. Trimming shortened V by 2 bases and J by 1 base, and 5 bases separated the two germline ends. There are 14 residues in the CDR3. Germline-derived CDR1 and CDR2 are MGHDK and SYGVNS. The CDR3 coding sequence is TGTGCCAGCAGTGAACCATTGAACACCGGGGAGCTGTTTTTT. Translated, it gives CASSEPLNTGELFF.

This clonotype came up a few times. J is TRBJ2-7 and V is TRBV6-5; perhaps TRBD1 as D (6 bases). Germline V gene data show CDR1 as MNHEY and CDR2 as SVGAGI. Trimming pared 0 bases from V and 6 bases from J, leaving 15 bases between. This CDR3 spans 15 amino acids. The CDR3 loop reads CASSYSFQGLSEQYF. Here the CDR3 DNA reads TGTGCCAGCAGTTACTCGTTTCAGGGGTTAAGCGAGCAGTACTTC.